The 2 T cell receptor beta chains below all came from one sample that was sequenced in a study of shared clonotypes between healthy human individuals. TCRdb's copy holds only in-frame clones and misses some; the assay was immunoSEQ multiplex PCR. The data contain about 1 million clones, about four fifths of them singletons. The material sequenced was memory CD4+ T cells from PBMCs. Subset specified: CD45RA-negative fraction. These TCRs come from a man aged 18 to 30 in good health. Some clones in this sample may be carry-over from other donors' samples.

The DNA for the CDR3 is TGTGCCAGCAGTACGGTTGGATATTCCGAAGAGACCCAGTACTTC. Amino acids: CASSTVGYSEETQYF. The genes are TRBV6-6 and TRBJ2-5, with D uncertain. The CDR3 covers 15 residues. Per the germline V gene, CDR1 is MNHNY and CDR2 is SVGAGI (reference sequence). Deletions cut 5 bases from V and 3 bases from J, with 16 bases between.

The chain employs TRBV5-1 and TRBJ2-7, with TRBD2 matching 8 bases. Germline values: CDR1 SGHRS, CDR2 YFSETQ. This CDR3 region has 16 residues. The V gene end was trimmed by 4 bases and the J gene end by 0 bases; junction bases not matched to a gene: 9. The CDR3 bases are TGCGCCAGCAGCCCGGGAGGGTCGGGCGGCTCCTACGAGCAGTACTTC. This codes for CASSPGGSGGSYEQYF.